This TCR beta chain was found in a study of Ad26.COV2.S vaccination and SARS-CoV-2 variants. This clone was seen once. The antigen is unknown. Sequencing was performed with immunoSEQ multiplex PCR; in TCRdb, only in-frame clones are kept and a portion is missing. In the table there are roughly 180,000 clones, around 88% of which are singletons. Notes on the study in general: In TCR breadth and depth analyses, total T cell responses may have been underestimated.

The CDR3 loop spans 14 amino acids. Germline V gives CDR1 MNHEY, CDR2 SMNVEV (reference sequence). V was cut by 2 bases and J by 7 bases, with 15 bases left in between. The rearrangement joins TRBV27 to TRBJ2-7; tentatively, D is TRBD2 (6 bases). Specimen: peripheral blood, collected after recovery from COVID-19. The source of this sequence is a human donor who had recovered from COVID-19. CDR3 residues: CASSLNLAIKEQYF. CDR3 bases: TGTGCCAGCAGTTTAAACCTAGCGATAAAGGAGCAGTACTTC.